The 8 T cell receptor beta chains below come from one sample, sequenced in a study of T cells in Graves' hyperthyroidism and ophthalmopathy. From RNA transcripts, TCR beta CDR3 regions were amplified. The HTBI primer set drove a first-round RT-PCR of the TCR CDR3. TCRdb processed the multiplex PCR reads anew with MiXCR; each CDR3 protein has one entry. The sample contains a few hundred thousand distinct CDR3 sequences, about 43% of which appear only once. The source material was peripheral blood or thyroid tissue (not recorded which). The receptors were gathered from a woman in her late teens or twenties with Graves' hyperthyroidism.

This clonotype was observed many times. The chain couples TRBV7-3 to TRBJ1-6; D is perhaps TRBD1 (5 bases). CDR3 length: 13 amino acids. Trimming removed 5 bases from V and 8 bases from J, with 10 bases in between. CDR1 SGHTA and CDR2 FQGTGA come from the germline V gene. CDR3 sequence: CASSQGADSPLHF. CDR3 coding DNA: TGTGCCAGCAGCCAAGGGGCCGATTCACCCCTCCACTTT.

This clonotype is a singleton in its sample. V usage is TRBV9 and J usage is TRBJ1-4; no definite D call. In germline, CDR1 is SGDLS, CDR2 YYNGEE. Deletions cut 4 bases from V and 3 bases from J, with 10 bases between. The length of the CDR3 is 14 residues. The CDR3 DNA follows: TGTGCCAGCAGCCAACACGGACCTAATGAAAAACTGTTTTTT. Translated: CASSQHGPNEKLFF.

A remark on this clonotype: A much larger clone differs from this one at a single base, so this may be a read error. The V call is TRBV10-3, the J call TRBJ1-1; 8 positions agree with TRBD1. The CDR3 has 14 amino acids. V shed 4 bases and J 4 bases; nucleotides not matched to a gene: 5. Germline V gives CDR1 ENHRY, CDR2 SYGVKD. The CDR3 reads CAISGRGLSTEAFF. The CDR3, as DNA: TGTGCCATCAGTGGCAGGGGGCTGAGCACTGAAGCTTTCTTT.

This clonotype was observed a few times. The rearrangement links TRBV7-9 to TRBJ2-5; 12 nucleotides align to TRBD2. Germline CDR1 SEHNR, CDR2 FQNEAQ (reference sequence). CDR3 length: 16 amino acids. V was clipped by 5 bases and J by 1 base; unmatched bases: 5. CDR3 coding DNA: TGTGCCAGCAGCCACGGACTAGCGGGAACCCAAGAGACCCAGTACTTC. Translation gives CASSHGLAGTQETQYF.

The CDR3 loop reads CATSGPGLVVETQYF. DNA for the CDR3: TGTGCCACCAGCGGACCGGGACTAGTTGTGGAGACCCAGTACTTC. The V call is TRBV2, the J call TRBJ2-5; TRBD2 aligns across 8 bases. J was trimmed by 5 bases and V by 10 bases; bases with no gene match: 15. The CDR3 loop spans 15 amino acids. Per germline, CDR1 SNHLY and CDR2 FYNNEI.

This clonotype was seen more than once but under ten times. This chain's CDR3 is CASSLLAENEQYF. The CDR3 DNA reads as TGTGCCAGCAGTCTCCTCGCGGAAAACGAGCAGTACTTC. The chain recombines TRBV7-3 with TRBJ2-7; D not resolved. The CDR3 is 13 residues long. Germline values: CDR1 SGHTA, CDR2 FQGTGA. Trimming left V 6 bases short and J 5 bases short, with 14 bases between.

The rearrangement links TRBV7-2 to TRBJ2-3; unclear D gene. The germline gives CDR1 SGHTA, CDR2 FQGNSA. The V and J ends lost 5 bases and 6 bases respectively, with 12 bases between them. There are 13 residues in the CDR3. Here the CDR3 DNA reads TGTGCCAGCAGCCCCCTGGGTGTGGATACGCAGTATTTT. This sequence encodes CASSPLGVDTQYF.

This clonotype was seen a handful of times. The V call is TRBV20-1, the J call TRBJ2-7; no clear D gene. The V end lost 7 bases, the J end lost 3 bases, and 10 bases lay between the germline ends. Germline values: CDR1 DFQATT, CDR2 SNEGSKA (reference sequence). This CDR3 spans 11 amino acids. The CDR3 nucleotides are TGCAGTGTAGCCGGCCACTACGAGCAGTACTTC. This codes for CSVAGHYEQYF.